This passage covers 9 T cell receptor beta chains from one sample sequenced in a study of shared clonotypes between healthy human individuals. Sequencing used immunoSEQ multiplex PCR; TCRdb keeps in-frame clones, though not all of them. This table holds about 2.3 million clones, 93% found once. The sequenced sample consisted of naive CD4+ T cells from PBMCs. Regarding subset: CD45RA+ positively selected. These receptors all stem from a young man in good health. Some clones in this sample may be carry-over from other donors' samples.

The chain links TRBV5-1 to TRBJ2-2; 7 bases line up with TRBD1. The V and J ends lost 4 bases and 3 bases, in that order; junction bases with no gene match: 9. Germline lookup yields CDR1 SGHRS and CDR2 YFSETQ. CDR3 size: 16 residues. CDR3 protein: CASSTTGALHTGELFF. Written as DNA, the CDR3 is TGCGCCAGCAGCACCACAGGGGCCCTACACACCGGGGAGCTGTTTTTT.

The chain combines TRBV5-1 with TRBJ1-2; 8 bases are a match to TRBD1. The CDR3 is made up of 15 amino acids. The trim removed 4 bases at V and 6 bases at J, leaving 11 bases unmatched. The germline V gene encodes CDR1 SGHRS and CDR2 YFSETQ. The CDR3 reads CASSLAPTGVDGYTF. In DNA, the CDR3 is TGCGCCAGCAGCCTCGCCCCGACAGGGGTAGATGGCTACACCTTC.

This sequence joins TRBV6-5 and TRBJ1-4; 7 nucleotides agree with TRBD1. The J segment lost 10 bases and the V segment lost 6 bases, leaving 14 bases of the junction unmatched. CDR3 size: 15 residues. CDR1 and CDR2 from the germline V gene are MNHEY and SVGAGI. As DNA, the CDR3 is TGTGCCAGCAGGACCACCGGGACAGACCTTGGAAAACTGTTTTTT. Encoded protein: CASRTTGTDLGKLFF.

The chain employs TRBV2 and TRBJ2-3; 9 bases are a match to TRBD1. Germline CDR1 is SNHLY and CDR2 is FYNNEI. The CDR3 contains 15 residues. The V and J ends lost 6 bases and 5 bases, in that order; junction bases with no gene match: 9. The DNA of the CDR3 is TGTGCCAGCAGAGGGGACAGGGCAGGCGTAGATACGCAGTATTTT. It encodes CASRGDRAGVDTQYF.

The chain links TRBV28 to TRBJ2-7, with no clear D. CDR3 length equals 11 residues. Trimming took 8 bases from V and 9 from J, leaving 14 bases between them. The V gene's germline CDR1 is MDHEN and CDR2 SYDVKM. CDR3 coding DNA: TGTGCCAGCGGGTCTTGGGATGTGCAGTACTTC. Encoded protein: CASGSWDVQYF.

The V call is TRBV28, the J call TRBJ1-6; D gene ambiguous. Germline V gene sequence: CDR1 MDHEN, CDR2 SYDVKM. The CDR3 runs to 11 residues. V shed 6 bases and J shed 11 bases, with 8 bases lying between them. The CDR3 coding sequence is TGTGCCAGCAGGACTCTGGCACCCCTCCACTTT. Its translation is CASRTLAPLHF.

The chain couples TRBV15 to TRBJ1-4; maybe TRBD1 (5 bases). V was shortened by 0 bases and J by 3 bases, with 14 bases between the two germline ends. CDR1 and CDR2 (germline): LNHNV, YYDKDF (reference sequence). This CDR3 is built from 17 residues. CDR3 amino acids: CATSRESGAWANEKLFF. The CDR3 DNA sequence: TGTGCCACCAGCAGAGAGTCCGGGGCCTGGGCTAATGAAAAACTGTTTTTT.

Regarding this clone: The same CDR3 is also encoded by other DNA sequences in this sample. The V and J genes are TRBV5-4 and TRBJ2-7; 10 bases agree with TRBD1. V shed 4 bases, J shed 3 bases, and the junction held 7 bases outside the gene matches. Germline V gene data show CDR1 as SGHNT and CDR2 as YYREEE (reference sequence). This CDR3 region has 15 residues. The CDR3 spells CASSLTGTGDYEQYF. CDR3 sequence (DNA): TGTGCCAGCAGCCTAACAGGGACAGGGGACTACGAGCAGTACTTC.

The rearrangement joins TRBV5-6 to TRBJ2-7, with 7 bases matching TRBD2. CDR1 and CDR2 from the germline V gene are SGHDT and YYEEEE. The junction had 6 bases not matched to a gene; V was cut back by 0 bases and J by 0 bases. The CDR3 covers 16 residues. Here the CDR3 DNA reads TGTGCCAGCAGCTTGGATGGGCTAGCGGACTCCTACGAGCAGTACTTC. Amino acids: CASSLDGLADSYEQYF. Looking up the rest from reference TRBV5-6 and TRBJ2-7 gives the full variable domain: DAGVTQSPTHLIKTRGQQVTLRCSPKSGHDTVSWYQQALGQGPQFIFQYYEEEERQRGNFPDRFSGHQFPNYSSELNVNALLLGDSALYLCASSLDGLADSYEQYFGPGTRLTVT.